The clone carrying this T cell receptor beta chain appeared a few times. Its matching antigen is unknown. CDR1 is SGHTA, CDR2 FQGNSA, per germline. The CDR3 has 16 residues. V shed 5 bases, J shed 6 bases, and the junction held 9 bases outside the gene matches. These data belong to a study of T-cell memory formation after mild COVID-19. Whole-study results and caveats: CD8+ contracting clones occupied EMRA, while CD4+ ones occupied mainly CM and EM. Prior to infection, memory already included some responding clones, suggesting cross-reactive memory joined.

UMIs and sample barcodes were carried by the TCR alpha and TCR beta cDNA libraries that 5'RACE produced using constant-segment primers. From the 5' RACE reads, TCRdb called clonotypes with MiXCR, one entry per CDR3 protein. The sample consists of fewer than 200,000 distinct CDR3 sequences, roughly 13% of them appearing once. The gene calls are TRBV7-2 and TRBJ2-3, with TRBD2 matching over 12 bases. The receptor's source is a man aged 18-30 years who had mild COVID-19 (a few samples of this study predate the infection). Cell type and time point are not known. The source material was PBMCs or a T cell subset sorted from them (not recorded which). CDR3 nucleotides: TGTGCCAGCAGCCCACGACTAGCGGGGGCGGGGGATACGCAGTATTTT. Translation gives CASSPRLAGAGDTQYF.